The 10 T cell receptor beta chains below all came from one sample that was sequenced in a study of shared clonotypes between healthy human individuals. Assay used: immunoSEQ multiplex PCR; TCRdb lists only in-frame clones, some missing. The profile shows about 1 million clones, about 76% of them singletons. The sample consisted of memory CD4+ T cells sorted from blood. The sample's subset: CD45RA-negative fraction. The origin of the receptors is a man in his late teens or twenties in good health.

A few counts support this clone. The chain has TRBV10-3 and TRBJ2-2, with D possibly TRBD1 on 6 matching bases. V lost 0 bases, J lost 0 bases, and 8 bases lay in between. The CDR3 sequence is 16 residues long. Per germline, CDR1 ENHRY and CDR2 SYGVKD. The CDR3 DNA reads TGTGCCATCAGTGAGTCCAACAGGGCGAACACCGGGGAGCTGTTTTTT. Protein product: CAISESNRANTGELFF.

The gene calls are TRBV5-1 and TRBJ2-2; 8 bases are a match to TRBD2. Germline CDR1 reads SGHRS; CDR2 reads YFSETQ. V shed 3 bases and J 5 bases; nucleotides not matched to a gene: 6. This CDR3 has 15 amino acids. In DNA form, the CDR3 reads TGCGCCAGCAGCTCGGCGGGGGGATATACCGGGGAGCTGTTTTTT. Amino acid sequence: CASSSAGGYTGELFF.

The genes are TRBV7-2 and TRBJ1-3; D remains unclear. Germline CDR1 SGHTA, CDR2 FQGNSA. The germline V and J ends were trimmed by 4 bases and 6 bases, with 4 bases remaining between them. The CDR3 loop spans 11 amino acids. The CDR3 region has the DNA TGTGCCAGCAGCTCCCCAAACACCATATATTTT. It translates to CASSSPNTIYF.

The chain is built from TRBV7-9 and TRBJ1-5; TRBD1 might be the D (5 bases). V lost 3 bases to trimming and J lost 7 bases, with 13 bases between them. There are 14 residues in the CDR3. The germline V gene has CDR1 SEHNR and CDR2 FQNEAQ (reference sequence). CDR3 region: CASSLSGNAQPQHF. The CDR3 DNA sequence: TGTGCCAGCAGCTTGTCAGGGAACGCGCAGCCCCAGCATTTT.

This chain joins TRBV7-9 and TRBJ2-2; TRBD1 matches 9 bases. Trimming removed 0 bases from V and 1 base from J; junction bases left unmatched: 6. Per the germline V gene, CDR1 is SEHNR and CDR2 is FQNEAQ (reference sequence). CDR3 length equals 18 residues. The CDR3 coding sequence is TGTGCCAGCAGCTTAGCTTTACAGGGGGCGGGGAACACCGGGGAGCTGTTTTTT. This sequence encodes CASSLALQGAGNTGELFF.

This clone has a count of ten or more. This rearrangement joins TRBV10-3 to TRBJ1-5; no reliable D call. V was clipped by 5 bases and J by 4 bases, with 15 bases between them. This CDR3 contains 15 residues. The germline V gene encodes CDR1 ENHRY and CDR2 SYGVKD. CDR3 nucleotides: TGTGCCATCAGTCGTACCGGTCTCGGGAATCAGCCCCAGCATTTT. It encodes CAISRTGLGNQPQHF.

The gene calls are TRBV10-3 and TRBJ2-1; D is perhaps TRBD2 (6 bases). CDR1 is ENHRY and CDR2 is SYGVKD in the germline V gene. V lost 4 bases and J 0 bases, leaving 16 bases between the germline ends. The CDR3 is made up of 17 amino acids. The DNA for the CDR3 is TGTGCCATCAGTGCCGCTGTTCCCGGGGGCTCCTACAATGAGCAGTTCTTC. This codes for CAISAAVPGGSYNEQFF.

The rearrangement joins TRBV30 to TRBJ2-1, with 11 positions matching TRBD2. CDR1 GTSNPN and CDR2 SVGIG come from the germline V gene (reference sequence). This CDR3 is 15 amino acids long. The J segment lost 7 bases and the V segment lost 5 bases, leaving 10 bases of the junction unmatched. DNA for the CDR3: TGTGCCTGGGGGCCCGGGACTAGCGGTTCGAATGAGCAGTTCTTC. Translating gives CAWGPGTSGSNEQFF.

The count of this clone is one. A far larger clone lies a single base away; this is likely a read error. Other DNA sequences of this sample code for an identical CDR3. CDR3 sequence (DNA): TGTGCCTGGAGTCAGGGCGGGAACACTGAAGCTTTCTTT. Its protein product is CAWSQGGNTEAFF. The rearrangement links TRBV30 to TRBJ1-1, with D perhaps TRBD1 (5 bases). V was trimmed by 2 bases and J by 1 base, leaving 8 bases between them. Germline V gene sequence: CDR1 GTSNPN, CDR2 SVGIG (reference sequence). The CDR3 runs 13 residues.

The genes are TRBV30 and TRBJ1-4; D possibly corresponds to TRBD1 (5 bases). The CDR3 is 13 residues long. Trimming removed 2 bases from V and 7 bases from J, with 11 bases in between. Germline values: CDR1 GTSNPN, CDR2 SVGIG (reference sequence). For the CDR3, the DNA is TGTGCCTGGAGTTTAAAGGGGCTTGAAAAACTGTTTTTT. It yields the protein CAWSLKGLEKLFF.